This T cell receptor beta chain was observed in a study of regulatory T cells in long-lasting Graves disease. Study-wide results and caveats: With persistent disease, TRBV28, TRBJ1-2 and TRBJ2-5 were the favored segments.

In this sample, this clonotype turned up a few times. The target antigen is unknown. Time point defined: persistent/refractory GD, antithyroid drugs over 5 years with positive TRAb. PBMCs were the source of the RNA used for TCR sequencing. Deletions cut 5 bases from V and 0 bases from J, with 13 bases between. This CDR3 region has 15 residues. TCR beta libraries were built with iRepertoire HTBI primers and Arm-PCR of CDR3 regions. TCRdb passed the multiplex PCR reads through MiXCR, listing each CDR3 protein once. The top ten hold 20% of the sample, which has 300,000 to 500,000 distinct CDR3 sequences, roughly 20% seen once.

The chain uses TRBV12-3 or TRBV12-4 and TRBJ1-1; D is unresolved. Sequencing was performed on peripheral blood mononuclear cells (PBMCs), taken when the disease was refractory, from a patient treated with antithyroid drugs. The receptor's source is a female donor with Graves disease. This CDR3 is CASSHARPMNTEAFF. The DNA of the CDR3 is TGTGCCAGCAGTCACGCCCGACCGATGAACACTGAAGCTTTCTTT.